This paragraph covers one TCR beta chain sequence. A much larger clone is a single base away; this may be a read error. The data were obtained in a study of blood T cell repertoires in COVID-19. Looking at the study overall: The samples span acute and convalescent COVID-19 from the United States, Italy and Spain. T cells, B-cell-depleted T cells, or PBMCs supplied cDNA or gDNA.

Study processing details: Quantification of nucleated cells was approximated via reference gene primer amplification. The table came from immunoSEQ multiplex PCR; TCRdb's copy has only in-frame clones and leaves some out. V, J and clone size derive from that table, while D and trimming were established from the DNA sequence. This sample has about 360,000 clones; around 84% occur once, and the top ten carry approximately 1%. This CDR3 spans 13 amino acids. The germline gives CDR1 SGHNT, CDR2 YYREEE (reference sequence). Trimming stripped 2 bases from V and 1 base from J, with 6 bases between. The rearrangement uses TRBV5-4 and TRBJ1-1, with D possibly TRBD1 on 6 matching bases. The sequencing sample was made of peripheral blood. The TCR sequence derives from a human donor with acute or convalescent COVID-19. The donor label of this sample is uncertain. DNA for the CDR3: TGTGCCAGCAGCTTACAGGGGAACACTGAAGCTTTCTTT. As protein: CASSLQGNTEAFF.